These 14 T cell receptor beta chains were all obtained from the same sample, sequenced in a study of graft-versus-host responses after intestinal transplantation. The antigens for these receptors are not known. Sequencing was performed with immunoSEQ multiplex PCR; in TCRdb, only in-frame clones are kept and a portion is missing. The repertoire holds tens of thousands of clones, with approximately 94% as singletons. Source: unstimulated CD4+ T cells sorted from spleen or lymph node cells, taken before transplant. Receptors originate from a human donor who was the organ donor for an intestinal transplant.

The DNA for the CDR3 is TGTGCCAGCAGTAACACGGACAAGAACTATGGCTACACCTTC. Protein product: CASSNTDKNYGYTF. The J gene is TRBJ1-2, the V gene TRBV2; tentatively, D is TRBD1 (5 bases). Trimming cost V 5 bases and J 2 bases, with 12 bases left between them. The CDR3 sequence is 14 residues long. The germline gives CDR1 SNHLY, CDR2 FYNNEI.

The chain combines TRBV6-1 with TRBJ2-1; 10 positions match TRBD1. The CDR3 is 12 residues long. The ends lost 6 bases at V and 14 bases at J; junction bases unmatched: 7. Germline lookup yields CDR1 MNHNS and CDR2 SASEGT. The CDR3 sequence is CASSKLTGGEFF. CDR3 DNA sequence: TGTGCCAGCAGCAAGCTGACAGGGGGCGAGTTCTTC.

V usage is TRBV5-1 and J usage is TRBJ2-7; D is perhaps TRBD1 (6 bases). The germline V and J ends were trimmed by 3 bases and 0 bases, with 13 bases remaining between them. Germline V CDR1 and CDR2: SGHRS, YFSETQ. The CDR3 length is 15 residues. CDR3 DNA: TGCGCCAGCAGCTGGAAAACAGGGAACTCCTACGAGCAGTACTTC. It codes for CASSWKTGNSYEQYF.

This chain connects TRBV4-1 to TRBJ1-2; D possibly corresponds to TRBD1 (5 bases). The CDR3 spans 14 residues. Looked up from germline, CDR1 is MGHRA and CDR2 is YSYEKL. V lost 3 bases and J lost 5, with 13 bases in between. The CDR3 DNA is TGCGCCAGCAGCCATCTCGCGCAGGGTTATGGCTACACCTTC. This sequence encodes CASSHLAQGYGYTF.

The J gene is TRBJ2-7, the V gene TRBV11-2; tentatively, D is TRBD2 (7 bases). The germline CDR1 and CDR2 sequences are SGHAT and FQNNGV. V dropped 5 bases and J dropped 2 bases, with 13 bases sitting between them. The CDR3 covers 14 residues. CDR3 bases: TGTGCCAGCAGCCCGCGGGGGCCCGCCTACGAGCAGTACTTC. The encoded protein is CASSPRGPAYEQYF.

This rearrangement joins TRBV27 to TRBJ1-4, with D possibly matching TRBD1 (6 bases). The CDR3 runs to 15 residues. Germline CDR1 and CDR2: MNHEY and SMNVEV (reference sequence). Between the trimmed V and J ends, which lost 8 bases and 8 bases, there was a span of 21 bases. The CDR3 region has the DNA TGTGCCAGCGCATCGAACAGGGTGGGAAAGGAAAAACTGTTTTTT. Residues: CASASNRVGKEKLFF.

The chain uses TRBV27 and TRBJ1-4, with TRBD1 matching over 7 bases. V shed 5 bases and J 6 bases; nucleotides not matched to a gene: 9. Germline CDR1 is MNHEY and CDR2 is SMNVEV (reference sequence). This CDR3 has 15 amino acids. CDR3 nucleotides: TGTGCCAGCAGTCATTACAGGGGAGGGGATGAAAAACTGTTTTTT. Its translation is CASSHYRGGDEKLFF.

This clone was observed a single time. The chain combines TRBV5-1 with TRBJ1-2, with TRBD1 as a possible D gene (5 bases). V lost 0 bases to trimming and J lost 0 bases, with 9 bases between them. Germline V gene sequence: CDR1 SGHRS, CDR2 YFSETQ. The CDR3 has 15 amino acids. The CDR3 DNA sequence: TGCGCCAGCAGCTTGGGACAGAGTACTAACTATGGCTACACCTTC. Translating gives CASSLGQSTNYGYTF.

This clone came up once. The germline gene is not matched at one end of the junction; a read error may be the cause. V gene TRBV7-2 combines with J gene TRBJ1-2; a weak D match, TRBD1 (6 bases). Germline values: CDR1 SGHTA, CDR2 FQGNSA. This CDR3 has 11 amino acids. CDR3 region: CASSSTGKCSF. In DNA form, the CDR3 reads TGTGCCAGCAGCTCAACAGGGAAATGCTCCTTC. Variable domain in full (rest from reference TRBV7-2 and TRBJ1-2): GAGVSQSPSNKVTEKGKDVELRCDPISGHTALYWYRQSLGQGLEFLIYFQGNSAPDKSGLPSDRFSAERTGGSVSTLTIQRTQQEDSAVYLCASSSTGKCSFGSGTRLTVV.

V is TRBV2 and J is TRBJ1-3; a weak D match, TRBD1 (6 bases). The CDR3 loop spans 16 amino acids. Germline V gene data show CDR1 as SNHLY and CDR2 as FYNNEI. The V gene lost 4 bases and the J gene lost 4 bases, with 17 bases spanning the gap. CDR3 in DNA: TGTGCCAGCAGTGCAAGGTCGGGGGCGCAAGGAAACACCATATATTTT. The encoded protein is CASSARSGAQGNTIYF.

This chain joins TRBV10-3 and TRBJ1-1; D is possibly TRBD1 (5 bases). The CDR3 extends over 13 amino acids. Germline V gene lookup returns CDR1 ENHRY and CDR2 SYGVKD. Trimming shortened V by 3 bases and J by 5 bases, and 10 bases separated the two germline ends. The CDR3 loop is CAISDMGVTEAFF. CDR3 bases: TGTGCCATCAGTGATATGGGGGTAACTGAAGCTTTCTTT.

The V and J genes are TRBV4-2 and TRBJ2-5; the match to TRBD2 covers 9 bases. The CDR3 has 18 amino acids. The junction had 9 bases not matched to a gene; V was cut back by 0 bases and J by 1 base. Germline V CDR1 and CDR2: LGHNA, YNFKEQ. CDR3 in DNA: TGTGCCAGCAGCCAAGATCGGTTTGGGCGGGGGGGCCAAGAGACCCAGTACTTC. The encoded protein is CASSQDRFGRGGQETQYF.

This chain joins TRBV6-5 and TRBJ2-7, with 8 positions matching TRBD2. CDR3 length: 14 residues. The V gene's germline CDR1 is MNHEY and CDR2 SVGAGI. The ends lost 5 bases at V and 0 bases at J; junction bases unmatched: 3. Here the CDR3 reads CASSSGGSSYEQYF. The CDR3 DNA reads as TGTGCCAGCAGTAGCGGGGGAAGCTCCTACGAGCAGTACTTC.

J is TRBJ1-1 and V is TRBV28, with TRBD1 identical over 7 bases. In germline, CDR1 is MDHEN, CDR2 SYDVKM. Trimming removed 6 bases from V and 3 bases from J; junction bases left unmatched: 13. The length of the CDR3 is 16 residues. CDR3 sequence: CASSLISGTEYTEAFF. CDR3 nucleotides: TGTGCCAGCAGCTTGATTTCCGGGACAGAATACACTGAAGCTTTCTTT.